The clone carrying this TCR beta chain was recorded many times. TCRdb reanalysed the 5' RACE reads using MiXCR and keeps one entry per CDR3 protein. There are roughly 120,000 distinct CDR3 sequences in the sample; approximately 13% occur only once, and 3% lies in the top ten. This sample is part of a study of CD8 T cells in ankylosing spondylitis. The TCR originated in a female donor with ankylosing spondylitis or in good health (not recorded which). Sequences were obtained from blood, either unsorted or a sorted T cell fraction (not recorded which).

The chain's CDR3 is CASRLAGGPDTQYF. CDR3 DNA sequence: TGTGCCAGCAGACTAGCGGGGGGGCCGGATACGCAGTATTTT. The chain has TRBV12-3 or TRBV12-4 and TRBJ2-3; 13 nucleotides align to TRBD2. The CDR3 contains 14 residues. Germline trimming cut 6 bases from V and 6 bases from J; bases unmatched to any gene: 3.